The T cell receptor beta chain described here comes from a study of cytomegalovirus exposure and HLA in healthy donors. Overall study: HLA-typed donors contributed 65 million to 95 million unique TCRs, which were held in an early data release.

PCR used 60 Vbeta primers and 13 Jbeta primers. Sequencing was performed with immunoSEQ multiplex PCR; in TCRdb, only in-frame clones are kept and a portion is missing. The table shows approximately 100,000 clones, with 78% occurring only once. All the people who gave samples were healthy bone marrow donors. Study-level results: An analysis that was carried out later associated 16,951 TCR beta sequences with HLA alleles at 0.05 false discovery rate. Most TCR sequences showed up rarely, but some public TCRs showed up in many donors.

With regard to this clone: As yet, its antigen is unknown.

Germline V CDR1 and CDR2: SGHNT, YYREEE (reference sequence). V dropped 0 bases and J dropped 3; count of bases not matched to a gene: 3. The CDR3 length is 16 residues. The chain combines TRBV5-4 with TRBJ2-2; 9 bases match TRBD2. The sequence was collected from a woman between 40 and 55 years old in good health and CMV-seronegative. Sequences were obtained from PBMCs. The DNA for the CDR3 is TGTGCCAGCAGCTTGGTTGGGACTAGCCACACCGGGGAGCTGTTTTTT. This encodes CASSLVGTSHTGELFF.